A single sample is the source of the 8 T cell receptor beta chains below, sequenced in a study of T cell clonality in common variable immunodeficiency (dated by TCRdb to the mid-2010s). Preparation of the library involved the immunoSEQ multiplex PCR assay. Sourced from immuneACCESS, this table was stored by TCRdb with only in-frame sequences that have V and J called. A share of the clones is absent; for the studies checked, an unresolved V gene accounts for under half, and the remainder has no known explanation. The sample counts 30,000 to 40,000 clones, each observed more than once. In total, the top ten clones hold 2.5% to 3% of the sample. Sequencing was carried out using peripheral blood mononuclear cells. Every receptor here comes from a person aged 18-69 years in good health.

This clone was observed at least ten times. Sequencing ends 3 residues short of the CDR3 end; the germline J gene provides the rest. The chain is built from TRBV7-3 and TRBJ2-2, with a possible D match to TRBD1 (6 bases). This CDR3 is 13 amino acids long. V was pared by 2 bases and J by 6 bases, with 7 bases between. CDR1 SGHTA and CDR2 FQGTGA come from the germline V gene. CDR3 DNA, as far as it was read: TGTGCCAGCAGCTTAGGGGGCGCCGGGGAG. This sequence encodes CASSLGGAGE. The full CDR3 protein is CASSLGGAGELFF.

This clone was seen repeatedly, ten times or more. The missing CDR3 end, 3 residues past where the read stops, is filled in from the germline J gene. The J gene is TRBJ2-2, the V gene TRBV30, with 8 bases matching TRBD1. Germline CDR1 is GTSNPN and CDR2 is SVGIG (reference sequence). The CDR3 has 14 residues. Incomplete CDR3 DNA: TGTGCCTGGAACAAGGACAGGGTTAATGAAAAG. As protein: CAWNKDRVNEK. The CDR3 in its entirety is CAWNKDRVNEKLFF. The full variable domain, in which reference TRBV30 and TRBJ2-2 provide the parts outside the CDR3, is SQTIHQWPATLVQPVGSPLSLECTVEGTSNPNLYWYRQAAGRGLQLLFYSVGIGQISSEVPQNLSASRPQDRQFILSSKKLLLSDSGFYLCAWNKDRVNEKLFFGEGSRLTVL.

There are many counts of this clone. The read terminates 3 residues before the CDR3 end, so the remaining end is supplied by the germline J gene. The genes are TRBV5-1 and TRBJ2-1; D possibly corresponds to TRBD2 (5 bases). V was pared by 2 bases and J by 6 bases, with 15 bases between. There are 15 residues in the CDR3. Germline V gene data show CDR1 as SGHRS and CDR2 as YFSETQ. The part of the CDR3 DNA that was read is TGCGCCAGCAGCTTCCTAGCAGTTCAGGCCAATGAG. This encodes CASSFLAVQANE. The whole CDR3 reads CASSFLAVQANEQFF.

The sample holds many counts of this clone. The read halts 3 residues ahead of the CDR3 end, with the missing end drawn from the germline J gene. The chain joins TRBV28 to TRBJ2-2; the match to TRBD2 covers 8 bases. The CDR3 sequence is 19 residues long. In germline, CDR1 is MDHEN, CDR2 SYDVKM. V shed 7 bases and J 2 bases; nucleotides not matched to a gene: 18. The CDR3 reads CASTGASGRVLRNTGELFF. CDR3 bases read: TGTGCCAGCACCGGTGCCAGCGGGAGAGTACTTCGTAACACCGGGGAG.

This clone was observed many times. The CDR3 loop is CASTPAGQYNQPQHF. The CDR3 bases that were read are TGTGCCAGTACACCCGCGGGACAGTACAATCAGCCC. The V call is TRBV19, the J call TRBJ1-5, with 7 bases lining up with TRBD1. The read falls 3 residues short of the CDR3 end, and the missing part is taken from the germline J gene. Germline V gene data show CDR1 as LNHDA and CDR2 as SQIVND (reference sequence). This CDR3 region has 15 residues. V was pared by 7 bases and J by 3 bases, with 9 bases of the junction left unmatched.

This clone has a handful of counts. The read falls 3 residues short of the CDR3 end, and the missing part is taken from the germline J gene. The genes are TRBV30 and TRBJ2-2; D might be TRBD2 (7 bases). Looked up from germline, CDR1 is GTSNPN and CDR2 is SVGIG (reference sequence). This CDR3 is built from 17 residues. Partial CDR3 DNA: TGTGCCTGGAGTAGGGGCCGGACGCGCCGGGGGGCCAACGTG. Translation gives CAWSRGRTRRGANV. In full, the CDR3 reads CAWSRGRTRRGANVLFF.

There are many counts of this clone. The CDR3 extends 3 residues past the end of the read, so its final part is completed from the germline J gene. The V and J genes are TRBV5-1 and TRBJ1-2; TRBD1 agrees at 10 bases. The CDR3 is 16 residues long. The J segment lost 4 bases and the V segment lost 6 bases, leaving 12 bases of the junction unmatched. Germline CDR1 SGHRS, CDR2 YFSETQ. The DNA read from the CDR3 is TGCGCCAGCACCCCGGAGGGGACAGGGGAACCCTATGGC. Its translation: CASTPEGTGEPYG. The whole CDR3 protein reads CASTPEGTGEPYGYTF.

For this clone: This may be a read error, as it is one base from a much larger clone. The missing CDR3 end, 3 residues past where the read stops, is filled in from the germline J gene. The same CDR3 is also encoded by other DNA sequences in this sample. The chain uses TRBV6-2 or TRBV6-3 and TRBJ1-1, with D perhaps matching TRBD1 (6 bases). This CDR3 is 14 amino acids long. CDR1 is MNHEY, CDR2 SVGEGT, per germline. The CDR3 DNA, read in part, is TGCGCCAGCAGCTTTGTAACAGGGCACACTGAA. This encodes CASSFVTGHTE. The entire CDR3 protein reads CASSFVTGHTEAFF.